These T cell receptor beta chains were read from a single sample in a study of OX40 agonist ivuxolimab in advanced cancers. This table comes from immunoSEQ multiplex PCR, and its TCRdb copy is limited to in-frame clones, with some not included. The sample gives tens of thousands of clones, just over 90% of which show up once; roughly an eighth is in the top ten. The sequences come from CD4+ or CD8+ T cells sorted from blood, collected in a trial of the OX40 agonist ivuxolimab. These receptors came from an adult with an advanced solid tumor such as melanoma, head and neck, liver or kidney cancer. Both conserved end residues are part of each CDR3. The order of the fields is V gene, CDR3 length, J gene, CDR3 protein.

V: TRBV6-4
length: 15
J: TRBJ1-1
CDR3: CASSVTGELVTEAFF

V: TRBV9
length: 15
J: TRBJ2-3
CDR3: CASSVVGVNTDTQYF

V: TRBV5-6
length: 14
J: TRBJ2-7
CDR3: CASGLGQGDYEQYF

V: TRBV15
length: 19
J: TRBJ2-1
CDR3: CATSREPQGGRAPYNEQFF

V: TRBV4-3
length: 15
J: TRBJ1-2
CDR3: CASSPGTGPYNGYTF

V: TRBV12-5
length: 17
J: TRBJ2-2
CDR3: CASGLPQPGQGNGELFF

V: TRBV9
length: 14
J: TRBJ1-3
CDR3: CASTPGGTGNTIYF

V: TRBV27
length: 15
J: TRBJ2-5
CDR3: CASSPDRGSQETQYF

V: TRBV2
length: 18
J: TRBJ1-6
CDR3: CASSGTADIRNYNSPLHF

V: TRBV4-3
length: 16
J: TRBJ2-2
CDR3: CASSQGGPFPHGELFF

V: TRBV4-3
length: 15
J: TRBJ1-2
CDR3: CASSQDRTAVYGYTF

V: TRBV9
length: 15
J: TRBJ1-2
CDR3: CASSVFDRDVYGYTF

V: TRBV10-1
length: 13
J: TRBJ2-7
CDR3: CASSEDISYEQYF

V: TRBV5-4
length: 19
J: TRBJ2-1
CDR3: CASSPRTGGSSGSYNEQFF

V: TRBV4-3
length: 15
J: TRBJ2-1
CDR3: CASSQKGLAGNEQFF

V: TRBV4-1
length: 15
J: TRBJ1-1
CDR3: CASSQLTGGYTEAFF

V: TRBV6-5
length: 16
J: TRBJ2-2
CDR3: CASSYIPAGWSGELFF

V: TRBV4-3
length: 15
J: TRBJ1-3
CDR3: CASSADPGSGNTIYF

V: TRBV7-6
length: 18
J: TRBJ2-7
CDR3: CASSLVQRAVGVVDEQYF

V: TRBV9
length: 12
J: TRBJ2-3
CDR3: CASSPSTDTQYF

V: TRBV11-2
length: 14
J: TRBJ2-3
CDR3: CASSLSSPPDTQYF

V: TRBV7-3
length: 16
J: TRBJ2-7
CDR3: CASSLGTSGSSYEQYF

V: TRBV25-1
length: 18
J: TRBJ2-1
CDR3: CASSDGLVRRRSYNEQFF

V: TRBV2
length: 12
J: TRBJ2-7
CDR3: CASSGDSYEQYF

V: TRBV4-1
length: 15
J: TRBJ2-7
CDR3: CASSQTSGFSYEQYF

V: TRBV7-2
length: 16
J: TRBJ2-7
CDR3: CASSPGEGAGVYEQYF

V: TRBV4-1
length: 11
J: TRBJ2-3
CDR3: CASSRADTQYF